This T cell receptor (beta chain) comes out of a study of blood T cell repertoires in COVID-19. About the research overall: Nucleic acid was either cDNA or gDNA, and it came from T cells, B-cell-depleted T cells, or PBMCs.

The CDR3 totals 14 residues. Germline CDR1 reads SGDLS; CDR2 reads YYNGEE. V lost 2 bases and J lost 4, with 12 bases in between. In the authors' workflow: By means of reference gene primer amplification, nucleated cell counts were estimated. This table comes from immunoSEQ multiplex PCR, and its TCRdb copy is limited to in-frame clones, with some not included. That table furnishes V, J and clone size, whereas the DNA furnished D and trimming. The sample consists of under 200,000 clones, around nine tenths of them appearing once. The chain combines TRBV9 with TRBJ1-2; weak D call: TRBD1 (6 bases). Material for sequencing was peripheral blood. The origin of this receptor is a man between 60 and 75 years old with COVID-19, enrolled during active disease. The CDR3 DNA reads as TGTGCCAGCAGCGTTAATACAGGGAGCTATGGCTACACCTTC. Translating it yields CASSVNTGSYGYTF.